One sample yielded the 3 T cell receptor beta chains listed below, sequenced in a study of T cell responses to AZD1222 COVID-19 vaccine. Using immunoSEQ multiplex PCR, the repertoire was profiled, and TCRdb retains in-frame clones only, with some absent. Of some 86,000 clones in the sample, approximately 80% were seen once. The sequenced sample was peripheral blood, obtained on day 0 of AZD1222 vaccination. The receptors were gathered from an adult in good health.

This clone was counted ten times or more. This specimen includes other DNA sequences encoding the same CDR3. The rearrangement links TRBV24-1 to TRBJ1-5; D ambiguous. V was trimmed by 4 bases and J by 1 base, leaving 7 bases between them. This CDR3 has 14 amino acids. Germline-derived CDR1 and CDR2 are KGHDR and SFDVKD. CDR3 bases: TGTGCCACCAGTGAAGGGTTAAGCAATCAGCCCCAGCATTTT. It encodes CATSEGLSNQPQHF.

The V and J genes are TRBV19 and TRBJ1-2, with D possibly TRBD1 on 5 matching bases. This CDR3 spans 11 amino acids. Trimming took off 7 bases at V and 6 bases at J, with 9 bases between the two ends. Germline CDR1 LNHDA, CDR2 SQIVND (reference sequence). The DNA of the CDR3 is TGTGCCAGTAAAAGGGACCATGGCTACACCTTC. Translated, it gives CASKRDHGYTF.

The chain joins TRBV19 to TRBJ1-2; possibly TRBD1 for D (5 bases). The CDR3 is made up of 17 amino acids. The germline V gene has CDR1 LNHDA and CDR2 SQIVND (reference sequence). V gave up 1 base and J gave up 8 bases, with 23 bases separating them. CDR3 DNA: TGTGCCAGTAGTATAGTCTCTGAAGGGGCTCCGGGAGGAGGCTACACCTTC. It encodes CASSIVSEGAPGGGYTF.